A single sample gave rise to the 32 T cell receptor beta chains below, sequenced in a study of blood T cell repertoires in COVID-19 (TCRdb year 2020). To prepare the library, the immunoSEQ multiplex PCR assay was applied. This is the immuneACCESS table as TCRdb keeps it, with only in-frame sequences that have V and J called. A part of the clones is gone; compared with another copy, unresolved V genes explain less than half, and the rest is unexplained. In all, the sample holds 400,000 or so clones, and around 90% of those were seen once. The ten most abundant clones make up approximately 2% of the sample. The sample was PBMCs or T cells enriched from blood (not recorded which). These receptors came from a woman aged 40 to 50 with acute COVID-19.

The gene calls are TRBV15 and TRBJ2-7, with 8 positions matching TRBD2. CDR3 size: 16 residues. Looked up from germline, CDR1 is LNHNV and CDR2 is YYDKDF (reference sequence). Trimming removed 0 bases from V and 0 bases from J; junction bases left unmatched: 4. CDR3 nucleotide sequence: TGTGCCACCAGCAGAGATCGGGGGGGGAGCTCCTACGAGCAGTACTTC. Residues: CATSRDRGGSSYEQYF.

V is TRBV4-1 and J is TRBJ2-3; 12 positions agree with TRBD2. V dropped 3 bases and J dropped 2; count of bases not matched to a gene: 3. CDR3 length equals 16 residues. CDR1 and CDR2 (germline): MGHRA, YSYEKL. Here the CDR3 DNA reads TGCGCCAGCAGCCAGACTAGCGGGGGCAACACAGATACGCAGTATTTT. Translated: CASSQTSGGNTDTQYF.

The chain has TRBV30 and TRBJ2-5, with D hard to call. CDR3 length: 13 amino acids. V gave up 6 bases and J gave up 1 base, with 12 bases separating them. The V gene's germline CDR1 is GTSNPN and CDR2 SVGIG (reference sequence). The CDR3 protein is CACQSSAQETQYF. In DNA form, the CDR3 reads TGTGCCTGCCAATCGAGCGCCCAAGAGACCCAGTACTTC.

The chain has TRBV11-3 and TRBJ2-2; perhaps TRBD2 as D (5 bases). V gave up 5 bases and J gave up 6 bases, with 13 bases separating them. The CDR3 contains 14 residues. Germline-derived CDR1 and CDR2 are SGHNT and YENEEA. The DNA of the CDR3 is TGTGCCAGCAGCCAAACTCGGGGTTCCGGGGAGCTGTTTTTT. It codes for CASSQTRGSGELFF.

This sequence joins TRBV7-9 and TRBJ2-2; possible D gene TRBD1, 5 bases. V was shortened by 6 bases and J by 4 bases, with 9 bases between the two germline ends. CDR1 SEHNR and CDR2 FQNEAQ come from the germline V gene (reference sequence). This CDR3 is built from 13 residues. As DNA, the CDR3 is TGTGCCAGCAGGCTCCAGGGCACCGGGGAGCTGTTTTTT. It specifies CASRLQGTGELFF.

The rearrangement uses TRBV27 and TRBJ1-5; TRBD1 might be the D (5 bases). Germline CDR1 reads MNHEY; CDR2 reads SMNVEV (reference sequence). This CDR3 is 13 amino acids long. The germline V and J ends were trimmed by 6 bases and 4 bases, with 10 bases remaining between them. CDR3 nucleotides: TGTGCCAGCAGCTACAGGTTAAATCAGCCCCAGCATTTT. Protein: CASSYRLNQPQHF.

Details on this clone: The same CDR3 also results from other DNA sequences found in this sample. V and J are TRBV5-1 and TRBJ1-2; tentative D call: TRBD1 (6 bases). Trimming took off 0 bases at V and 8 bases at J, with 14 bases between the two ends. The CDR3 runs 14 residues. Germline V gives CDR1 SGHRS, CDR2 YFSETQ. The CDR3 coding sequence is TGCGCCAGCAGCTTGGTACAGGGATCGGGAGGCTACACCTTC. This codes for CASSLVQGSGGYTF.

The chain employs TRBV7-9 and TRBJ2-7, with 11 bases identical to TRBD2. CDR1 SEHNR and CDR2 FQNEAQ come from the germline V gene (reference sequence). The CDR3 sequence is 15 residues long. The V gene end was trimmed by 5 bases and the J gene end by 2 bases; junction bases not matched to a gene: 5. The chain's CDR3 is CASSDRLAGTYEQYF. DNA of the CDR3: TGTGCCAGCAGCGATCGACTAGCGGGGACCTACGAGCAGTACTTC.

This chain joins TRBV6-5 and TRBJ2-3; 8 bases are a match to TRBD2. Germline values: CDR1 MNHEY, CDR2 SVGAGI. This CDR3 has 15 amino acids. V gave up 5 bases and J gave up 2 bases; unmatched junction bases: 6. CDR3 residues: CASSRRGGATDTQYF. The CDR3 DNA sequence: TGTGCCAGCAGTCGACGGGGGGGGGCCACAGATACGCAGTATTTT.

This clone was seen only once. The V gene is TRBV19, the J gene TRBJ1-5, with D possibly matching TRBD1 (6 bases). CDR1 and CDR2 from the germline V gene are LNHDA and SQIVND (reference sequence). This CDR3 comprises 14 residues. Trimming cost V 7 bases and J 3 bases, with 13 bases left between them. CDR3 in amino acids: CASNDRRPNQPQHF. In DNA, the CDR3 is TGTGCCAGTAATGACAGGAGGCCCAATCAGCCCCAGCATTTT.

This chain links TRBV5-4 with TRBJ1-2; D uncertain. Looked up from germline, CDR1 is SGHNT and CDR2 is YYREEE (reference sequence). With 2 bases removed from V and 6 bases from J, the gap between germline ends came to 11 bases. The CDR3 consists of 13 residues. The chain's CDR3 is CASSFSGSNGYTF. The DNA for the CDR3 is TGTGCCAGCAGCTTCTCCGGGTCGAATGGCTACACCTTC.

The chain combines TRBV14 with TRBJ1-1; D uncertain. CDR1 is SGHDN and CDR2 is FVKESK in the germline V gene. The CDR3 spans 13 residues. Trimming shortened V by 10 bases and J by 5 bases, and 17 bases separated the two germline ends. The CDR3 loop reads CATREASGTEAFF. The DNA of the CDR3 is TGTGCCACCCGGGAAGCGTCTGGGACTGAAGCTTTCTTT.

In its sample, this clone was seen a few times. The V and J genes are TRBV9 and TRBJ2-5; a possible D gene is TRBD2 (5 bases). V was shortened by 0 bases and J by 1 base, with 13 bases between the two germline ends. The CDR3 contains 16 residues. From germline, CDR1 is SGDLS and CDR2 YYNGEE. CDR3 region: CASSVGVGLAQETQYF. The DNA for the CDR3 is TGTGCCAGCAGCGTAGGCGTAGGGCTAGCCCAAGAGACCCAGTACTTC.

CDR3 sequence: CSVDYRDSQGYTF. CDR3 DNA: TGCAGCGTTGACTACCGGGACAGTCAGGGCTACACCTTC. This chain links TRBV29-1 with TRBJ1-2; 7 bases agree with TRBD1. The germline V gene encodes CDR1 SQVTM and CDR2 ANQGSEA. The V and J ends lost 3 bases and 8 bases, in that order; junction bases with no gene match: 9. The CDR3 covers 13 residues.

Only a few counts were recorded for this clone. This chain joins TRBV24-1 and TRBJ2-5; D is possibly TRBD2 (7 bases). CDR3 size: 15 residues. The germline V gene encodes CDR1 KGHDR and CDR2 SFDVKD. V dropped 4 bases and J dropped 5 bases, with 16 bases sitting between them. DNA of the CDR3: TGTGCCACCAGTGACCCCAAAGGGGGAGGGGAGACCCAGTACTTC. It encodes CATSDPKGGGETQYF.

The chain recombines TRBV5-1 with TRBJ1-2, with TRBD1 matching over 10 bases. J gave up 6 bases and V 0 bases, and 5 bases lay outside the gene matches. CDR1 SGHRS and CDR2 YFSETQ come from the germline V gene. The CDR3 has 15 residues. CDR3 sequence reads: CASSLGDRGIDGYTF. The CDR3 DNA reads as TGCGCCAGCAGCTTGGGGGACAGGGGTATCGATGGCTACACCTTC.

The sample holds a few counts of this clone. The V call is TRBV5-6, the J call TRBJ2-5; D remains unclear. Germline V CDR1 and CDR2: SGHDT, YYEEEE. The V gene lost 4 bases and the J gene lost 3 bases, with 4 bases spanning the gap. The CDR3 runs 11 residues. The CDR3 sequence: CASSVEETQYF. Written as DNA, the CDR3 is TGTGCCAGCAGCGTCGAAGAGACCCAGTACTTC. The whole variable domain, remainder taken from reference TRBV5-6 and TRBJ2-5, is DAGVTQSPTHLIKTRGQQVTLRCSPKSGHDTVSWYQQALGQGPQFIFQYYEEEERQRGNFPDRFSGHQFPNYSSELNVNALLLGDSALYLCASSVEETQYFGPGTRLLVL.

The rearrangement links TRBV18 to TRBJ1-6; no clear D gene. V shed 1 base and J shed 5 bases, with 6 bases lying between them. This CDR3 is 14 amino acids long. Germline assignment: CDR1 KGHSH and CDR2 LQKENI. The CDR3 here is CASSPQADNSPLHF. The CDR3 DNA sequence: TGTGCCAGCTCACCACAGGCGGATAATTCACCCCTCCACTTT.

This chain connects TRBV9 to TRBJ2-1; maybe TRBD2 (5 bases). The germline V gene encodes CDR1 SGDLS and CDR2 YYNGEE. CDR3 size: 18 residues. V lost 3 bases to trimming and J lost 7 bases, with 26 bases between them. The CDR3 loop reads CASSAHQKTLAFWNEQFF. The DNA of the CDR3 is TGTGCCAGCAGCGCCCACCAAAAAACGCTAGCCTTTTGGAATGAGCAGTTCTTC.

The genes are TRBV30 and TRBJ1-5; D unresolved. CDR1 is GTSNPN and CDR2 is SVGIG in the germline V gene (reference sequence). This CDR3 spans 14 amino acids. Trimming stripped 0 bases from V and 3 bases from J, with 9 bases between. CDR3 in amino acids: CAWSVGEPNQPQHF. CDR3 DNA: TGTGCCTGGAGTGTTGGAGAGCCCAATCAGCCCCAGCATTTT.

The chain links TRBV19 to TRBJ1-1, with D uncertain. The V gene lost 1 base and the J gene lost 0 bases, with 9 bases spanning the gap. CDR3 length: 15 residues. Looked up from germline, CDR1 is LNHDA and CDR2 is SQIVND (reference sequence). The CDR3 DNA reads TGTGCCAGTAGTATAGCTCGGGGATTGAACACTGAAGCTTTCTTT. This sequence encodes CASSIARGLNTEAFF. Complete variable domain (other parts from reference TRBV19 and TRBJ1-1): DGGITQSPKYLFRKEGQNVTLSCEQNLNHDAMYWYRQDPGQGLRLIYYSQIVNDFQKGDIAEGYSVSREKKESFPLTVTSAQKNPTAFYLCASSIARGLNTEAFFGQGTRLTVV.

The rearrangement joins TRBV19 to TRBJ1-5; 7 nucleotides agree with TRBD1. There are 16 residues in the CDR3. CDR1 and CDR2 (germline): LNHDA, SQIVND (reference sequence). The J segment lost 5 bases and the V segment lost 7 bases, leaving 14 bases of the junction unmatched. In DNA form, the CDR3 reads TGTGCCAGTACCAAAGCGGTAGGGGGCCGGGATCAGCCCCAGCATTTT. Translating gives CASTKAVGGRDQPQHF.

The V and J genes are TRBV11-2 and TRBJ2-1; weak D call: TRBD1 (7 bases). This CDR3 has 18 residues. Germline V gene sequence: CDR1 SGHAT, CDR2 FQNNGV. V lost 3 bases to trimming and J lost 5 bases, with 23 bases between them. For the CDR3, the DNA is TGTGCCAGCAGCTTTCCCAACACGGGCAGGGGGAGGAACAATGAGCAGTTCTTC. Translated, it gives CASSFPNTGRGRNNEQFF.

The chain joins TRBV7-6 to TRBJ2-2; tentatively, D is TRBD2 (5 bases). V was pared by 1 base and J by 6 bases, with 12 bases between. This CDR3 contains 15 residues. In germline, CDR1 is SGHVS, CDR2 FNYEAQ. The CDR3 sequence is CASSLGPRGSGELFF. CDR3 DNA sequence: TGTGCCAGCAGCTTAGGACCGAGAGGGTCCGGGGAGCTGTTTTTT.

The chain has TRBV12-3 or TRBV12-4 and TRBJ2-7, with unresolved D. V lost 3 bases, J lost 1 base, and 7 bases lay in between. There are 13 residues in the CDR3. The DNA of the CDR3 is TGTGCCAGCAGTTTCCTAGGTTCCTACGAGCAGTACTTC. Its protein product is CASSFLGSYEQYF.

For the CDR3, the DNA is TGTGCCAGCAGCTTAGGGAGGGGTCTCGGCACAGATACGCAGTATTTT. It translates to CASSLGRGLGTDTQYF. V gene TRBV7-2 combines with J gene TRBJ2-3; D might be TRBD2 (6 bases). CDR1 SGHTA and CDR2 FQGNSA come from the germline V gene. There are 16 residues in the CDR3. Trimming stripped 1 base from V and 1 base from J, with 12 bases between.

This clone was picked up one time. The chain links TRBV7-6 to TRBJ2-5, with D possibly matching TRBD2 (6 bases). From germline, CDR1 is SGHVS and CDR2 FNYEAQ. V was cut by 5 bases and J by 0 bases, with 22 bases left in between. This CDR3 contains 18 residues. CDR3 region: CASSNPLYRDWNQETQYF. Written as DNA, the CDR3 is TGTGCCAGCAGCAATCCTCTCTACCGGGACTGGAACCAAGAGACCCAGTACTTC.

J is TRBJ2-1 and V is TRBV18, with D perhaps matching TRBD2 (6 bases). CDR3 length: 12 amino acids. Trimming shortened V by 6 bases and J by 8 bases, and 11 bases separated the two germline ends. The germline V gene encodes CDR1 KGHSH and CDR2 LQKENI. In DNA, the CDR3 is TGTGCCAGCTCCCGATCGGGAGATGAGCAGTTCTTC. The encoded protein is CASSRSGDEQFF.

CDR3 sequence (DNA): TGCGCCAGCAGCCCCAGAGGCCCCGGGACTAGCTCCTACAATGAGCAGTTCTTC. Its translation is CASSPRGPGTSSYNEQFF. This chain joins TRBV5-1 and TRBJ2-1; 8 nucleotides align to TRBD2. CDR1 is SGHRS, CDR2 YFSETQ, per germline. The CDR3 totals 18 residues. V lost 4 bases, J lost 0 bases, and 12 bases stayed unmatched.

The V call is TRBV10-3, the J call TRBJ2-3, with D possibly being TRBD1 (5 bases). V gave up 0 bases and J gave up 1 base, with 14 bases separating them. The CDR3 spans 17 residues. CDR1 and CDR2 from the germline V gene are ENHRY and SYGVKD. Here the CDR3 reads CAISESMISRGTDTQYF. The CDR3, as DNA: TGTGCCATCAGTGAGTCCATGATTTCCAGGGGCACAGATACGCAGTATTTT.

The rearrangement uses TRBV4-2 and TRBJ2-3; 14 positions match TRBD2. V gave up 0 bases and J gave up 6 bases; unmatched junction bases: 8. The CDR3 runs 18 residues. The V gene's germline CDR1 is LGHNA and CDR2 YNFKEQ. The CDR3 region has the DNA TGTGCCAGCAGCCAAGACAGGACTAGCGGGGGGAAGAAGGATACGCAGTATTTT. It encodes CASSQDRTSGGKKDTQYF.

This chain links TRBV6-2 or TRBV6-3 with TRBJ1-5; no definite D call. Germline V gene data show CDR1 as MNHEY and CDR2 as SVGEGT. This CDR3 is 14 amino acids long. V dropped 2 bases and J dropped 4 bases, with 9 bases sitting between them. The CDR3: CASSYTSKNQPQHF. The CDR3 region has the DNA TGTGCCAGCAGTTACACTTCCAAGAATCAGCCCCAGCATTTT.